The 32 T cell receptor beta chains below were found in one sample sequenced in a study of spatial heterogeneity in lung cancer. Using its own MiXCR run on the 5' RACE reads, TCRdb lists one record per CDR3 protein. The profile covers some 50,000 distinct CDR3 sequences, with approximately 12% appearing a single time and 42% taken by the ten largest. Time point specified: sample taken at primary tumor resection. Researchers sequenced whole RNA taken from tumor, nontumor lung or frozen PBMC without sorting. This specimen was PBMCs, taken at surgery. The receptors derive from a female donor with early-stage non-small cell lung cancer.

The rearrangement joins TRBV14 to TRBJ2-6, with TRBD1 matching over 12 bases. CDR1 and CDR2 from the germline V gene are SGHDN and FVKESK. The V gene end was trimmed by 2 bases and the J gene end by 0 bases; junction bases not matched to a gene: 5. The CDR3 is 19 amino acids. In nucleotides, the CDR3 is TGTGCCAGCAGCCAACTACCGGGACAGGGGGCCTCTGGGGCCAACGTCCTGACTTTC. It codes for CASSQLPGQGASGANVLTF.

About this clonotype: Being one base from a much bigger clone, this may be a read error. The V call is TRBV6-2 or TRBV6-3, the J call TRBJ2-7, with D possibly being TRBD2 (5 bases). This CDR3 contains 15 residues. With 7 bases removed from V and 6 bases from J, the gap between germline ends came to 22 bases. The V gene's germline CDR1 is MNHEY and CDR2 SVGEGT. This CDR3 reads CASTPTSEGSREQYF. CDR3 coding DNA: TGTGCCAGCACCCCCACTTCCGAGGGATCTCGCGAGCAGTACTTC.

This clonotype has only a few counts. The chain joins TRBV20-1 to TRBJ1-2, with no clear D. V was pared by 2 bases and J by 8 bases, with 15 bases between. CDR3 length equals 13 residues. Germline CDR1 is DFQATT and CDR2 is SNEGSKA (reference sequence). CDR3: CSARQVAGWGYTF. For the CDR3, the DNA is TGCAGTGCTAGACAGGTCGCAGGTTGGGGCTACACCTTC.

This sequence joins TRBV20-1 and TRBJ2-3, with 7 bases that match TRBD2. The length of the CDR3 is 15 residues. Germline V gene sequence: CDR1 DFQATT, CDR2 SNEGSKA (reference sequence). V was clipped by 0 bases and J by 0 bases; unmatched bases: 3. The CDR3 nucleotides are TGCAGTGCTAGAGACACTAGCGTTAGCACAGATACGCAGTATTTT. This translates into CSARDTSVSTDTQYF.

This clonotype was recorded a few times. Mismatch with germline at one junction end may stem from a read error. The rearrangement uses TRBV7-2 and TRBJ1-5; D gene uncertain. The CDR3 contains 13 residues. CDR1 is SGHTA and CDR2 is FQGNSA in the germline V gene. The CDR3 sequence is CASSVALNQPQHF. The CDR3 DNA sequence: TGTGCCAGCAGCGTAGCACTCAATCAGCCCCAGCATTTT. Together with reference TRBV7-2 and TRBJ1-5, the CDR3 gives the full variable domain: GAGVSQSPSNKVTEKGKDVELRCDPISGHTALYWYRQSLGQGLEFLIYFQGNSAPDKSGLPSDRFSAERTGGSVSTLTIQRTQQEDSAVYLCASSVALNQPQHFGDGTRLSIL.

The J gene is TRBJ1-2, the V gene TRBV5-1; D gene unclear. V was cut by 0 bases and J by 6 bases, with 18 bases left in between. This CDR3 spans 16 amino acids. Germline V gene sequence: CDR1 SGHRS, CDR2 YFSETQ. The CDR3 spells CASSLVVGRPEDGYTF. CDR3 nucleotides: TGCGCCAGCAGCTTGGTGGTCGGACGGCCGGAGGATGGCTACACCTTC.

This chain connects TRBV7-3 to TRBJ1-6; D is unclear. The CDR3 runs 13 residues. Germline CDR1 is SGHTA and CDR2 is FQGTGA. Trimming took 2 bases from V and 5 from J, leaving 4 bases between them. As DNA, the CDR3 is TGTGCCAGCAGCTTAGGCCATAATTCACCCCTCCACTTT. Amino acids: CASSLGHNSPLHF.

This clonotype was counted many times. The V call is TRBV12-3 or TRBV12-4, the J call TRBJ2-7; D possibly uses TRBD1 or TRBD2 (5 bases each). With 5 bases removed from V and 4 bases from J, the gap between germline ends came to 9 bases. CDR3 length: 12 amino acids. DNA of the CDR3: TGTGCCAGCAGTCCGGGACCATACGAGCAGTACTTC. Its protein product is CASSPGPYEQYF.

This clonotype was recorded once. The CDR3 DNA is TGCAGCGTTGTCGGCAGGGCACACACAGATACGCAGTATTTT. Translation gives CSVVGRAHTDTQYF. The gene calls are TRBV29-1 and TRBJ2-3; tentatively, D is TRBD1 (5 bases). Trimming cost V 4 bases and J 2 bases, with 13 bases left between them. There are 14 residues in the CDR3. The germline V gene has CDR1 SQVTM and CDR2 ANQGSEA.

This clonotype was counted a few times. In DNA form, the CDR3 reads TGTGCCAGCAGCCTACGGACTCAGAACACTGAAGCTTTCTTT. It specifies CASSLRTQNTEAFF. V gene TRBV4-2 combines with J gene TRBJ1-1; no clear D gene. Trimming pared 4 bases from V and 1 base from J, leaving 10 bases between. The CDR3 has 14 residues. The V gene's germline CDR1 is LGHNA and CDR2 YNFKEQ.

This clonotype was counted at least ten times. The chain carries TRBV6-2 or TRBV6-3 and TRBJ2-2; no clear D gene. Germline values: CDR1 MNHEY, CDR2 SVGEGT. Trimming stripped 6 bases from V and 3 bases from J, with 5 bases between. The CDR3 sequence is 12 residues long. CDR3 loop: CASRIYTGELFF. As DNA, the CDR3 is TGTGCCAGCAGGATATACACCGGGGAGCTGTTTTTT.

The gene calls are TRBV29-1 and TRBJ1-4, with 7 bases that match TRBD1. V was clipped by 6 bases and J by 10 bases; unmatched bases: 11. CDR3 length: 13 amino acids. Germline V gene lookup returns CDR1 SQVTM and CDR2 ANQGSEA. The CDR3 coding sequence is TGCAGCGTCCTACAGGGGAGTCCCGGAAAACTGTTTTTT. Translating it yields CSVLQGSPGKLFF. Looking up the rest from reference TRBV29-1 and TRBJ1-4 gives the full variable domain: SAVISQKPSRDICQRGTSLTIQCQVDSQVTMMFWYRQQPGQSLTLIATANQGSEATYESGFVIDKFPISRPNLTFSTLTVSNMSPEDSSIYLCSVLQGSPGKLFFGSGTQLSVL.

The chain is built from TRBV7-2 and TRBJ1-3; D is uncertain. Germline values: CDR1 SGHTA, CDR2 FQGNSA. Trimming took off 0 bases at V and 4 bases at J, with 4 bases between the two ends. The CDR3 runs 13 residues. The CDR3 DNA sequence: TGTGCCAGCAGCTTAGCAAGCGGAAACACCATATATTTT. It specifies CASSLASGNTIYF.

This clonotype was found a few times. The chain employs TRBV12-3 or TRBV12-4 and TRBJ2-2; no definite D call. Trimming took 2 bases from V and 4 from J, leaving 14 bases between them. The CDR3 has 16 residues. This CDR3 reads CASSLMAIRATGELFF. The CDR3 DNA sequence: TGTGCCAGCAGTTTAATGGCGATCCGAGCCACCGGGGAGCTGTTTTTT.

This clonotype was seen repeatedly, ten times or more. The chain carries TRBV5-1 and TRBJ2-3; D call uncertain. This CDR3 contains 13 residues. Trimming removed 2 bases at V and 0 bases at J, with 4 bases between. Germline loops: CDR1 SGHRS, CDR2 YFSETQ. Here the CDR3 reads CASSFGSTDTQYF. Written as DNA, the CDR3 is TGCGCCAGCAGCTTCGGGAGCACAGATACGCAGTATTTT.

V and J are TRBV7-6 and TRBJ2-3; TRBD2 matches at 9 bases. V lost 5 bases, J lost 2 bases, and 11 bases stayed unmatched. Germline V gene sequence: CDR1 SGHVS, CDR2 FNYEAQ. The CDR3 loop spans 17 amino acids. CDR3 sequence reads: CASSRRASGVSTDTQYF. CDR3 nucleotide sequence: TGTGCCAGCAGCAGAAGGGCTAGCGGGGTATCCACAGATACGCAGTATTTT.

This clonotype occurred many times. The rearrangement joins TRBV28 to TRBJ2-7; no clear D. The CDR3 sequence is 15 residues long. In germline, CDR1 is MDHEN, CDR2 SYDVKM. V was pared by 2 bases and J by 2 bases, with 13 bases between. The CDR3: CASSLATGGTYEQYF. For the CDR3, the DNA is TGTGCCAGCAGTTTAGCGACCGGCGGTACCTACGAGCAGTACTTC. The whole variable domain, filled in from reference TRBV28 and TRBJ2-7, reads DVKVTQSSRYLVKRTGEKVFLECVQDMDHENMFWYRQDPGLGLRLIYFSYDVKMKEKGDIPEGYSVSREKKERFSLILESASTNQTSMYLCASSLATGGTYEQYFGPGTRLTVT.

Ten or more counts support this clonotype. The CDR3 nucleotides read TGTGCCAGTAGCACAGGGGCCCTTGAAGCTTTCTTT. As protein: CASSTGALEAFF. The gene calls are TRBV19 and TRBJ1-1; 7 bases fit TRBD1. The CDR3 covers 12 residues. V shed 6 bases and J 7 bases; nucleotides not matched to a gene: 5. Germline-derived CDR1 and CDR2 are LNHDA and SQIVND (reference sequence). Using reference TRBV19 and TRBJ1-1 for the parts outside the CDR3, the full variable domain is DGGITQSPKYLFRKEGQNVTLSCEQNLNHDAMYWYRQDPGQGLRLIYYSQIVNDFQKGDIAEGYSVSREKKESFPLTVTSAQKNPTAFYLCASSTGALEAFFGQGTRLTVV.

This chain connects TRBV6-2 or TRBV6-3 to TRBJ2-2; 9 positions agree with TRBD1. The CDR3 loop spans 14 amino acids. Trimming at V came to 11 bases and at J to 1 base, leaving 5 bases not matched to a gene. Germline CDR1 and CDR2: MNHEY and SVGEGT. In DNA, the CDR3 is TGTGCCGGCCGACAGGGGGTGAACACCGGGGAGCTGTTTTTT. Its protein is CAGRQGVNTGELFF.

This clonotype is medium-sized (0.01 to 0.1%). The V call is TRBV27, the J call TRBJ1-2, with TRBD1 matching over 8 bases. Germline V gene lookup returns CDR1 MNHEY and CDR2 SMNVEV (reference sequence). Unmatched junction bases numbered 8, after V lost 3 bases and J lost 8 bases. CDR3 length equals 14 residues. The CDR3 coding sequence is TGTGCCAGCAGTTTTACCGGGACAGGCAACGGCTACACCTTC. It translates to CASSFTGTGNGYTF.

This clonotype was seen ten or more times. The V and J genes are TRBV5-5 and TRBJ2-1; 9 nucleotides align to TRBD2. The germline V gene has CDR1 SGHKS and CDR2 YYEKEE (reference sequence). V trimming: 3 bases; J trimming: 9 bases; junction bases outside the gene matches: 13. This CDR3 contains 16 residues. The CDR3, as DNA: TGTGCCAGCAGCTCAGATCCGGGACTAGCTAGCTTTGAGCAGTTCTTC. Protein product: CASSSDPGLASFEQFF.

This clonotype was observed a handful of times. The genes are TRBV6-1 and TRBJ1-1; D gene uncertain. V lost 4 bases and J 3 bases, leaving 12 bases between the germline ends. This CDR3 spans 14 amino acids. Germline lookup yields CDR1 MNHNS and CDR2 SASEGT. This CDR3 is CASSAAGSDTEAFF. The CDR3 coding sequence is TGTGCCAGCAGTGCAGCAGGTTCGGACACTGAAGCTTTCTTT.

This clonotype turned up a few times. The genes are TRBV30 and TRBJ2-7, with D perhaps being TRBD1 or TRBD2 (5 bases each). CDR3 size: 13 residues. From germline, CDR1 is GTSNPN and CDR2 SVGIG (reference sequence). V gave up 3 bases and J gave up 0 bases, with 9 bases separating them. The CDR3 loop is CAWRKGSSYEQYF. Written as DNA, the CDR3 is TGTGCCTGGAGGAAGGGGAGCTCCTACGAGCAGTACTTC. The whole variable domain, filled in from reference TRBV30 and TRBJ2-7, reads SQTIHQWPATLVQPVGSPLSLECTVEGTSNPNLYWYRQAAGRGLQLLFYSVGIGQISSEVPQNLSASRPQDRQFILSSKKLLLSDSGFYLCAWRKGSSYEQYFGPGTRLTVT.

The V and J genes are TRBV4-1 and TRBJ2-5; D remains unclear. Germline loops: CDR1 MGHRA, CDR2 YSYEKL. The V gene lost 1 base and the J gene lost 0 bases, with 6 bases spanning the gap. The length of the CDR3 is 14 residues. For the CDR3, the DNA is TGCGCCAGCAGCCAAGGTGGCAACCAAGAGACCCAGTACTTC. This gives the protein CASSQGGNQETQYF.

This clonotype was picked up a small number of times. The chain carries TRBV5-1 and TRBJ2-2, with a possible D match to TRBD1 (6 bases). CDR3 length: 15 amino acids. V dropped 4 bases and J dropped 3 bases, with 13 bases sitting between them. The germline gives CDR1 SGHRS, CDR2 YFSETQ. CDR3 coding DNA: TGCGCCAGCAGCATACAGGGTGGTGACACCGGGGAGCTGTTTTTT. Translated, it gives CASSIQGGDTGELFF.

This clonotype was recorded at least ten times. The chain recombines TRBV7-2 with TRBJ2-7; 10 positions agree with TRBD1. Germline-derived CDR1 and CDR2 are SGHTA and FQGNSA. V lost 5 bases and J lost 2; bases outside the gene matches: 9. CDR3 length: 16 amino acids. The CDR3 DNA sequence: TGTGCCAGCAGCCCAGATAGCGGGACAGGGGCCTACGAGCAGTACTTC. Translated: CASSPDSGTGAYEQYF. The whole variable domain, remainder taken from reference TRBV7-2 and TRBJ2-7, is GAGVSQSPSNKVTEKGKDVELRCDPISGHTALYWYRQSLGQGLEFLIYFQGNSAPDKSGLPSDRFSAERTGGSVSTLTIQRTQQEDSAVYLCASSPDSGTGAYEQYFGPGTRLTVT.

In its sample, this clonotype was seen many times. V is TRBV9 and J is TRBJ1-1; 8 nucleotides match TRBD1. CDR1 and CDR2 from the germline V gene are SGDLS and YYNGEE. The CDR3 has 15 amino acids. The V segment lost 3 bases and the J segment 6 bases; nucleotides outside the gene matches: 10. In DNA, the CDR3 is TGTGCCAGCAGCGCACAGGGGGGCGCAGATGCTGAAGCTTTCTTT. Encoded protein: CASSAQGGADAEAFF.

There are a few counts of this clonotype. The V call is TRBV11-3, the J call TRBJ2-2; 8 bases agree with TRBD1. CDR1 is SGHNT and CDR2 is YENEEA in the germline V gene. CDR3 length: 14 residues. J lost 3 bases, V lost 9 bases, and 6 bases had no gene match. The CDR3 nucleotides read TGTGCCAGACCGACAGGGGAGGACACCGGGGAGCTGTTTTTT. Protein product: CARPTGEDTGELFF.

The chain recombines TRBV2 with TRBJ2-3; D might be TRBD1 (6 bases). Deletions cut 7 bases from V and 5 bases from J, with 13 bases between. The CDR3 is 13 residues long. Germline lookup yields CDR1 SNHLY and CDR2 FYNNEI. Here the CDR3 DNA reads TGTGCCAGCAACCTCCACAGGGAAGATACGCAGTATTTT. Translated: CASNLHREDTQYF. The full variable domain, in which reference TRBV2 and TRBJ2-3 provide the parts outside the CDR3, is EPEVTQTPSHQVTQMGQEVILRCVPISNHLYFYWYRQILGQKVEFLVSFYNNEISEKSEIFDDQFSVERPDGSNFTLKIRSTKLEDSAMYFCASNLHREDTQYFGPGTRLTVL.

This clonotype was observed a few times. The CDR3 DNA is TGTGCCAGCAGTGAGCGGACAGGGCGTACAGATACGCAGTATTTT. Residues: CASSERTGRTDTQYF. V is TRBV6-1 and J is TRBJ2-3; 8 bases agree with TRBD1. The trim removed 3 bases at V and 3 bases at J, leaving 5 bases unmatched. The CDR3 is 15 amino acids. In germline, CDR1 is MNHNS, CDR2 SASEGT.

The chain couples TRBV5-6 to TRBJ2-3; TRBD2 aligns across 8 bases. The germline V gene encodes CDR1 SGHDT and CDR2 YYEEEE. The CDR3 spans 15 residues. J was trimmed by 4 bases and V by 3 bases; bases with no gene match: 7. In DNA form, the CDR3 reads TGTGCCAGCAGCTCGACGGGGGGGCCCGCAGATACGCAGTATTTT. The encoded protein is CASSSTGGPADTQYF.

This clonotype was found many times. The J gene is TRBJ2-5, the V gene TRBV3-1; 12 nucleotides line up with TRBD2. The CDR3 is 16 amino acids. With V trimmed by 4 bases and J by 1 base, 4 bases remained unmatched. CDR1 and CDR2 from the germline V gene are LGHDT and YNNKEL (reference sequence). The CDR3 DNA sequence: TGTGCCAGCAGCCGTACTAGCGGGGGGCGCCAAGAGACCCAGTACTTC. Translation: CASSRTSGGRQETQYF.